A selection of T cell receptor beta chains follows, all from one sample in a study of CD8 T cells in ankylosing spondylitis. TCRdb re-called the 5' RACE reads with MiXCR, one entry per CDR3 protein. The profile shows hundreds of thousands of distinct CDR3 sequences, approximately 22% of them singletons. Sample: blood, either unsorted or a sorted T cell fraction (not recorded which). The receptors originated from a male donor with ankylosing spondylitis or in good health (not recorded which). Each CDR3 is given with its conserved first and last residue. Fields, in order: J gene, clone size, V gene, D gene, CDR3 protein, CDR3 DNA. The D gene is left open where the match is weak. Only some rows state a clone size, as once, few, many or a class for expanded clones.

TRBJ2-7,few,TRBV27,TRBD1,CASKGQGADEQYF,TGTGCCAGCAAGGGACAGGGGGCCGATGAGCAGTACTTC
TRBJ2-2,NA,TRBV11-2,NA,CASSRMGGLNTGELFF,TGTGCCAGCTCCCGGATGGGGGGGCTTAACACCGGGGAGCTGTTTTTT
TRBJ2-7,few,TRBV9,NA,CASSVGDSSYEQYF,TGTGCCAGCAGCGTAGGTGACAGCTCCTACGAGCAGTACTTC
TRBJ1-4,NA,TRBV27,NA,CASSFSPEYEKLFF,TGTGCCAGCAGTTTTTCCCCTGAGTACGAAAAACTGTTTTTT
TRBJ2-1,NA,TRBV7-2,TRBD1,CASSDQDRLDNEQFF,TGTGCCAGCAGCGACCAGGACAGGCTTGACAATGAGCAGTTCTTC
TRBJ2-3,NA,TRBV30,NA,CAWRGEGTDTQYF,TGTGCCTGGAGAGGGGAAGGGACAGATACGCAGTATTTT
TRBJ2-2,NA,TRBV30,TRBD2,CAWIDGGAAGELFF,TGTGCCTGGATTGACGGGGGGGCGGCCGGGGAGCTGTTTTTT
TRBJ2-7,NA,TRBV7-9,NA,CASSRRLDYEQYF,TGTGCCAGCAGCCGTCGTTTAGACTACGAGCAGTACTTC
TRBJ2-7,few,TRBV15,NA,CATSGTPLSYEQYF,TGTGCCACCAGCGGGACCCCCCTCTCCTACGAGCAGTACTTC
TRBJ2-7,few,TRBV7-6,NA,CASSLGLLGGPYEQYF,TGTGCCAGCAGCTTAGGGCTTTTAGGGGGTCCCTACGAGCAGTACTTC
TRBJ1-5,few,TRBV7-8,TRBD1,CASRLDFGTGHSNQPQHF,TGTGCCAGCAGATTGGACTTCGGGACAGGTCATAGCAATCAGCCCCAGCATTTT
TRBJ2-1,NA,TRBV7-9,NA,CASSSGGQEYNEQFF,TGTGCCAGCAGCTCCGGGGGACAAGAATACAATGAGCAGTTCTTC
TRBJ1-2,NA,TRBV20-1,TRBD1,CSATDRDYGYTF,TGCAGTGCCACCGACAGGGACTATGGCTACACCTTC
TRBJ2-3,few,TRBV7-2,NA,CASNLIKGATDTQYF,TGTGCCAGCAACCTCATAAAGGGCGCTACAGATACGCAGTATTTT
TRBJ2-7,NA,TRBV21-1,NA,CASSKVPRMGARYEQYF,TGTGCCAGCAGCAAAGTCCCGCGAATGGGGGCGAGATACGAGCAGTACTTC
TRBJ2-3,NA,TRBV12-3/TRBV12-4,NA,CASSFGGMDTDTQYF,TGTGCCAGCAGTTTTGGGGGGATGGACACAGATACGCAGTATTTT
TRBJ2-7,NA,TRBV29-1,TRBD1,CSVEGGQGSYEQYF,TGCAGCGTTGAAGGGGGACAGGGGTCCTACGAGCAGTACTTC
TRBJ2-3,few,TRBV7-9,NA,CASSPGLGNTQYF,TGTGCCAGCAGCCCGGGTCTCGGGAATACGCAGTATTTT
TRBJ2-7,NA,TRBV7-3,TRBD2,CASSLGLASFYEQYF,TGTGCCAGCAGCCTCGGACTAGCCTCCTTCTACGAGCAGTACTTC
TRBJ2-5,NA,TRBV7-9,NA,CASSLGQARQETQYF,TGTGCCAGCAGCTTAGGGCAGGCCCGCCAAGAGACCCAGTACTTC
TRBJ1-1,many,TRBV12-3/TRBV12-4,NA,CASNYRGSLEEAFF,TGTGCCAGCAACTACCGGGGTTCTCTAGAGGAAGCTTTCTTT
TRBJ2-5,NA,TRBV3-1,TRBD1,CASSQEGDRWQETQYF,TGTGCCAGCAGCCAAGAGGGGGACAGGTGGCAAGAGACCCAGTACTTC
TRBJ2-7,few,TRBV25-1,NA,CASSEALGVYEQYF,TGTGCCAGCAGTGAAGCCCTGGGGGTCTACGAGCAGTACTTC
TRBJ1-2,NA,TRBV4-1,NA,CASSPRVNYGYTF,TGCGCCAGCAGCCCCAGAGTCAACTATGGCTACACCTTC
TRBJ2-3,NA,TRBV5-5,NA,CASTWGVDTQYF,TGTGCCAGCACCTGGGGGGTAGATACGCAGTATTTT
TRBJ2-1,NA,TRBV29-1,NA,CSGRDKPYNEQFF,TGCAGCGGCCGGGACAAACCCTACAATGAGCAGTTCTTC
TRBJ1-5,NA,TRBV4-1,NA,CASSLLVSSNQPQHF,TGCGCCAGCAGCCTCCTCGTAAGTAGCAATCAGCCCCAGCATTTT
TRBJ1-2,few,TRBV9,NA,CASSSRTENYGYTF,TGTGCCAGCAGCTCCCGGACCGAAAACTATGGCTACACCTTC
TRBJ2-1,many,TRBV12-3/TRBV12-4,NA,CASSFGQGLYNEQFF,TGTGCCAGCAGTTTTGGGCAGGGACTTTACAATGAGCAGTTCTTC
TRBJ2-7,many,TRBV9,TRBD2,CASSVDGGNEQYF,TGTGCCAGCAGCGTAGACGGGGGGAACGAGCAGTACTTC
TRBJ2-3,NA,TRBV11-2,NA,CASSRYIGSTDTQYF,TGTGCCAGCAGCAGATACATCGGAAGCACAGATACGCAGTATTTT
TRBJ2-7,few,TRBV27,NA,CASSLLDNYEQYF,TGTGCCAGCAGTTTATTGGACAACTACGAGCAGTACTTC
TRBJ2-2,NA,TRBV12-3/TRBV12-4,TRBD1,CASSLTGVGELFF,TGTGCCAGCAGTTTAACAGGGGTCGGGGAGCTGTTTTTT
TRBJ2-5,few,TRBV30,NA,CAWDTGNETQYF,TGTGCCTGGGATACAGGGAACGAGACCCAGTACTTC
TRBJ2-3,few,TRBV2,TRBD2,CASSKPLETSGGTDTQYF,TGTGCCAGCAGTAAACCGCTCGAGACTAGCGGGGGCACAGATACGCAGTATTTT
TRBJ2-1,NA,TRBV5-1,TRBD2,CASRPGLAGGPSSYNEQFF,TGCGCCAGCAGACCCGGACTAGCGGGGGGGCCGAGCTCCTACAATGAGCAGTTCTTC
TRBJ2-7,NA,TRBV5-8,NA,CASSWGDKASYEQYF,TGTGCCAGCAGCTGGGGGGACAAGGCTTCCTACGAGCAGTACTTC
TRBJ2-7,NA,TRBV19,NA,CASTATASSYEQYF,TGTGCCAGTACCGCGACAGCGAGCTCCTACGAGCAGTACTTC
TRBJ2-7,NA,TRBV4-1,NA,CASSQEYSPYEQYF,TGCGCCAGCAGCCAAGAATACAGCCCCTACGAGCAGTACTTC
TRBJ2-6,many,TRBV7-2,NA,CASRGSGANVLTF,TGTGCCAGCAGGGGAAGTGGGGCCAACGTCCTGACTTTC
TRBJ2-1,NA,TRBV6-2/TRBV6-3,NA,CASGGLQIYNEQFF,TGTGCCAGTGGGGGACTCCAGATTTACAATGAGCAGTTCTTC
TRBJ2-3,few,TRBV24-1,NA,CATSENRASDTQYF,TGTGCCACCAGTGAAAACAGGGCATCAGATACGCAGTATTTT
TRBJ2-7,few,TRBV7-9,NA,CASAGLSSYEQYF,TGTGCCAGCGCGGGTCTAAGCTCCTACGAGCAGTACTTC
TRBJ2-3,many,TRBV6-1,NA,CASSPSGASTDTQYF,TGTGCCAGCAGTCCCAGCGGAGCTAGCACAGATACGCAGTATTTT
TRBJ2-1,NA,TRBV29-1,NA,CSAQGNEQFF,TGCAGCGCCCAGGGAAATGAGCAGTTCTTC
TRBJ2-1,few,TRBV12-3/TRBV12-4,NA,CASSPEESSYNEQFF,TGTGCCAGCAGCCCCGAGGAAAGCTCCTACAATGAGCAGTTCTTC
TRBJ2-7,few,TRBV21-1,NA,CASSKVGRDKYEQYF,TGTGCCAGCAGCAAAGTAGGCAGGGACAAGTACGAGCAGTACTTC
TRBJ1-1,NA,TRBV27,NA,CASSIGGAGTEAFF,TGTGCCAGCTCTATCGGAGGGGCAGGCACTGAAGCTTTCTTT
TRBJ2-5,few,TRBV12-3/TRBV12-4,NA,CASTLGTLKIQETQYF,TGTGCCAGCACCTTGGGGACTCTCAAGATCCAAGAGACCCAGTACTTC
TRBJ2-6,NA,TRBV6-5,NA,CASSLTEAGANVLTF,TGTGCCAGCAGTTTGACAGAGGCTGGGGCCAACGTCCTGACTTTC
TRBJ2-2,few,TRBV4-2,NA,CASSQEWMANTGELFF,TGTGCCAGCAGCCAAGAGTGGATGGCGAACACCGGGGAGCTGTTTTTT
TRBJ2-2,few,TRBV4-1,NA,CASSIWGSNTGELFF,TGCGCCAGCAGCATATGGGGCTCGAACACCGGGGAGCTGTTTTTT
TRBJ2-7,few,TRBV12-3/TRBV12-4,NA,CASSLVAGYHEQYF,TGTGCCAGCAGTTTGGTGGCAGGGTATCACGAGCAGTACTTC
TRBJ2-7,NA,TRBV27,TRBD2,CASSFLQSGGTYEQYF,TGTGCCAGCAGTTTCCTCCAGAGCGGGGGGACCTACGAGCAGTACTTC
TRBJ2-7,few,TRBV7-2,TRBD1,CASRAGGAYEQYF,TGTGCCAGCAGGGCAGGGGGTGCCTACGAGCAGTACTTC